Shown below are 14 T cell receptor beta chains from a single sample sequenced in a study of blood T cell repertoires in COVID-19. The assay was immunoSEQ multiplex PCR, and TCRdb's table has in-frame clones only and misses some. The sample gives about 220,000 clones, approximately 85% of which show up once; 8% to 9% is in the top ten. The sequencing input was peripheral blood. These receptors were obtained from a woman older than 75 with COVID-19, enrolled during active disease.

The V and J genes are TRBV4-2 and TRBJ2-5; perhaps TRBD1 as D (5 bases). Trimming shortened V by 1 base and J by 5 bases, and 14 bases separated the two germline ends. The CDR3 is made up of 15 amino acids. Germline values: CDR1 LGHNA, CDR2 YNFKEQ. The CDR3 reads CASSQGGSRAETQYF. Here the CDR3 DNA reads TGTGCCAGCAGCCAAGGTGGGTCCAGGGCGGAGACCCAGTACTTC.

V gene TRBV5-1 combines with J gene TRBJ1-1; 9 positions match TRBD1. J was trimmed by 3 bases and V by 0 bases; bases with no gene match: 6. The germline V gene has CDR1 SGHRS and CDR2 YFSETQ. This CDR3 contains 16 residues. The CDR3 reads CASSLARDRDYTEAFF. CDR3 nucleotide sequence: TGCGCCAGCAGCTTGGCCCGGGACAGGGATTACACTGAAGCTTTCTTT.

V is TRBV7-3 and J is TRBJ2-1; no firm D call. In germline, CDR1 is SGHTA, CDR2 FQGTGA. The CDR3 runs to 18 residues. The ends were cut back, 4 bases at V and 1 base at J, with 20 bases in the middle. CDR3 nucleotide sequence: TGTGCCAGCAGCTCCACCACTAATCTCGCTTCATCCTACAATGAGCAGTTCTTC. Amino acids: CASSSTTNLASSYNEQFF.

The chain carries TRBV30 and TRBJ2-1; 11 bases are a match to TRBD2. V trimming: 2 bases; J trimming: 2 bases; junction bases outside the gene matches: 8. The CDR3 covers 17 residues. The germline V gene encodes CDR1 GTSNPN and CDR2 SVGIG (reference sequence). The CDR3 loop is CAWSPLAGGGAYNEQFF. The CDR3 DNA reads TGTGCCTGGAGTCCCCTAGCGGGAGGAGGAGCCTACAATGAGCAGTTCTTC.

This chain joins TRBV11-1 and TRBJ1-2; D is uncertain. This CDR3 spans 13 amino acids. Germline assignment: CDR1 SGHAT and CDR2 FQDESV (reference sequence). The ends were cut back, 3 bases at V and 5 bases at J, with 10 bases in the middle. Written as DNA, the CDR3 is TGTGCCAGCAGCTTCCGATCGAGTTATGGCTACACCTTC. This sequence encodes CASSFRSSYGYTF.

The chain employs TRBV5-1 and TRBJ2-3; 10 bases map to TRBD2. With 3 bases clipped from V and 5 bases from J, the junction kept 6 bases outside the gene matches. This CDR3 is built from 15 residues. Germline V gene data show CDR1 as SGHRS and CDR2 as YFSETQ. The CDR3 loop is CASSSLAGAGDTQYF. For the CDR3, the DNA is TGCGCCAGCAGCTCCCTAGCGGGAGCGGGAGATACGCAGTATTTT.

V gene TRBV29-1 combines with J gene TRBJ2-7; maybe TRBD2 (5 bases). This CDR3 spans 15 amino acids. V dropped 1 base and J dropped 5 bases, with 18 bases sitting between them. Germline V CDR1 and CDR2: SQVTM, ANQGSEA. Written as DNA, the CDR3 is TGCAGCGTTGAAGTTCCCTGGACTGCTGACAACGAGCAGTACTTC. This encodes CSVEVPWTADNEQYF.

V is TRBV7-9 and J is TRBJ1-3; D gene ambiguous. The CDR3 has 14 residues. The V end lost 6 bases, the J end lost 0 bases, and 9 bases lay between the germline ends. The V gene's germline CDR1 is SEHNR and CDR2 FQNEAQ (reference sequence). DNA of the CDR3: TGTGCCAGCAGTACCGCGGACTCTGGAAACACCATATATTTT. As protein: CASSTADSGNTIYF.

This chain joins TRBV9 and TRBJ1-2; 8 bases fit TRBD1. The germline V gene encodes CDR1 SGDLS and CDR2 YYNGEE. The length of the CDR3 is 14 residues. The V and J ends lost 1 base and 5 bases, in that order; junction bases with no gene match: 4. The chain's CDR3 is CASSVQGAGYGYTF. The DNA of the CDR3 is TGTGCCAGCAGCGTACAGGGGGCGGGTTATGGCTACACCTTC.

The genes are TRBV19 and TRBJ1-1, with 7 bases identical to TRBD1. The CDR3 spans 15 residues. Germline CDR1 and CDR2: LNHDA and SQIVND (reference sequence). V lost 3 bases to trimming and J lost 1 base; unmatched junction nucleotides: 5. The CDR3 DNA reads TGTGCCAGTAGTATCGCCGGGACAGCGAACACTGAAGCTTTCTTT. As protein: CASSIAGTANTEAFF.

The CDR3 loop reads CASRAGDTQYF. The CDR3 bases are TGTGCCAGCAGGGCTGGAGATACGCAGTATTTT. This chain connects TRBV2 to TRBJ2-3; D gene uncertain. The CDR3 spans 11 residues. CDR1 SNHLY and CDR2 FYNNEI come from the germline V gene. The V end was cut by 6 bases, the J end by 5 bases, with 6 bases between.

This sequence joins TRBV2 and TRBJ1-2, with a weak D call TRBD1 (6 bases). CDR3 length equals 14 residues. V lost 4 bases, J lost 7 bases, and 16 bases lay in between. Per germline, CDR1 SNHLY and CDR2 FYNNEI. CDR3 region: CASSGGTSTFGYTF. CDR3 nucleotides: TGTGCCAGCAGTGGGGGGACATCAACCTTTGGCTACACCTTC.

V usage is TRBV18 and J usage is TRBJ1-5; 7 nucleotides match TRBD1. This CDR3 spans 14 amino acids. V was clipped by 5 bases and J by 5 bases; unmatched bases: 6. Per the germline V gene, CDR1 is KGHSH and CDR2 is LQKENI. The CDR3 loop reads CASSETGQDQPQHF. DNA for the CDR3: TGTGCCAGCTCAGAGACAGGGCAGGATCAGCCCCAGCATTTT.

The chain couples TRBV11-2 to TRBJ2-5; D perhaps matches TRBD2 (6 bases). CDR1 is SGHAT, CDR2 FQNNGV, per germline. V gave up 1 base and J gave up 1 base, with 13 bases separating them. The CDR3 contains 16 residues. The CDR3 DNA reads as TGTGCCAGCAGCTTAGGAACCGGGAGAAGCCAAGAGACCCAGTACTTC. Residues: CASSLGTGRSQETQYF.